A selection of T cell receptor beta chains follows, all from one sample in a study of T cell responses to AZD1222 COVID-19 vaccine. Produced via immunoSEQ multiplex PCR; TCRdb's table is partial and in-frame only. Among 85,000 to 100,000 clones listed, 65% to 90% were seen once. The source material was peripheral blood, sampled on day 0 of AZD1222 vaccination. These receptors came from an adult in good health. The conserved cysteine and the conserved F or W are not part of the CDR3 here.

v_call	j_call	cdr3_aa
TRBV9	TRBJ1-4	ASSPTSATNEKLF
TRBV18	TRBJ2-7	ASSRPGQGASYEQY
TRBV14	TRBJ1-1	ASSQDERKAF
TRBV11-1	TRBJ1-1	ASSYGGTAEAF
TRBV7-8	TRBJ1-4	ASGKLTGVDNEKLF
TRBV5-8	TRBJ1-6	ASSLRYDNSPLH
TRBV19	TRBJ2-7	ASSIGSSGEQY
TRBV2	TRBJ1-1	ASSEAGDSLNTEAF
TRBV6-5	TRBJ1-2	ASRAGTLYGYT
TRBV29-1	TRBJ1-2	SVEDHNYGYT
TRBV19	TRBJ1-2	ASSVIRDRVSGYT
TRBV6-4	TRBJ1-5	ASRGTYVRPQH
TRBV27	TRBJ2-2	ASSHPSGTVGGELF
TRBV4-2	TRBJ2-7	ASSQVGRVQAYEQY
TRBV11-2	TRBJ2-7	ASSTLVGPYEQY
TRBV5-5	TRBJ1-1	ASRLVRTANTEAF
TRBV6-5	TRBJ2-7	ASSPTGHFYEQY
TRBV27	TRBJ2-7	ASSSIGGEGN
TRBV4-1	TRBJ2-7	ASSQGGLAVSEQY
TRBV5-4	TRBJ2-3	ASSARSGVGDTQY
TRBV6-5	TRBJ2-1	ATTQPGAYNEQF
TRBV6-5	TRBJ1-4	ASSYSATRLNEKLF
TRBV19	TRBJ2-1	ASSIVGLAVNEQF
TRBV19	TRBJ1-1	ASSIGPGGSSEAF
TRBV30	TRBJ1-2	AWSVGLGANYGYT
TRBV4-1	TRBJ1-1	ASSHPYENTEAF
TRBV7-6	TRBJ2-2	ASSPNFGRGFSNTGELF
TRBV5-5	TRBJ1-5	ASSLEFGQISNQPQH
TRBV6-1	TRBJ2-3	ASSASTGTGGTDTQY
TRBV19	TRBJ2-7	ASSMWTSFPYEQY
TRBV21-1	TRBJ1-5	ASSKARGEEAGQPQH
TRBV2	TRBJ2-3	ASLRRSDRYSTDTQY
TRBV7-9	TRBJ1-6	ASSLRGAGGNSPLH
TRBV3-1/TRBV3-2	TRBJ1-1	ASSLRGGTEAF
TRBV7-2	TRBJ1-6	ASSLRGNSPLH
TRBV6-6	TRBJ1-1	ASSYRDGTEAF
TRBV3-1/TRBV3-2	TRBJ2-5	ASSPRTPLGETQY
TRBV10-3	TRBJ2-7	AISEGTGFYEQY
TRBV6-5	TRBJ2-5	ASGPWGDVSETQY
TRBV30	TRBJ1-2	AWGQGPYGYT